Listed below are T cell receptor beta chains from one sample, sequenced in a study of Ad26.COV2.S vaccination and SARS-CoV-2 variants. Data came from immunoSEQ multiplex PCR; TCRdb stores just in-frame clones and leaves some out. Among about 350,000 clones, 90% to 95% were seen once, and the ten largest hold 3.9%. This material consisted of peripheral blood, taken after recovery from COVID-19. These TCRs come from a human donor who had recovered from COVID-19. Each CDR3 is given with its conserved first and last residue. D genes are given only for firm matches. Part of the rows lack a size; the others show once, few, many or a class for expanded clones.

CDR3 protein,CDR3 DNA,V gene,J gene,D gene,clone size
CASSPQGGKNTGELFF,TGCGCCAGCAGCCCTCAGGGGGGCAAGAACACCGGGGAGCTGTTTTTT,TRBV5-1,TRBJ2-2,-,once
CSVDVRAARNYGYTF,TGCAGCGTTGACGTCAGGGCGGCCAGGAACTATGGCTACACCTTC,TRBV29-1,TRBJ1-2,-,-
CASSFSARGTDTQYF,TGTGCCAGCAGCTTTAGCGCCCGCGGCACAGATACGCAGTATTTT,TRBV7-9,TRBJ2-3,-,-
CASSVGRGNQPQHF,TGTGCCAGCAGTGTGGGCAGGGGCAATCAGCCCCAGCATTTT,TRBV2,TRBJ1-5,-,-
CASSVAGERLNSPLHF,TGTGCCAGCAGCGTAGCCGGCGAGAGACTTAATTCACCCCTCCACTTT,TRBV9,TRBJ1-6,-,few
CASSYRPDTEAFF,TGTGCCAGCAGCTATAGACCGGATACTGAAGCTTTCTTT,TRBV7-9,TRBJ1-1,-,-
CASSLPSGGADTQYF,TGTGCCAGCAGCTTACCGTCAGGTGGGGCAGATACGCAGTATTTT,TRBV11-1,TRBJ2-3,-,once
CASMFSRESTEAFF,TGTGCCAGCATGTTTTCTAGGGAGAGCACTGAAGCTTTCTTT,TRBV2,TRBJ1-1,-,-
CASSHGQGASKNIQYF,TGTGCCAGCAGCCATGGACAGGGGGCTTCCAAAAACATTCAGTACTTC,TRBV11-2,TRBJ2-4,TRBD1,-
CASSRPLNTEAFF,TGCGCCAGCAGTCGACCCCTGAACACTGAAGCTTTCTTT,TRBV23-1,TRBJ1-1,-,-
CASSIGTGNTEAFF,TGTGCCAGTAGTATTGGGACAGGTAACACTGAAGCTTTCTTT,TRBV19,TRBJ1-1,TRBD1,-
CASSPRGSSYEQYF,TGTGCCAGCAGTCCCAGGGGGAGCTCCTACGAGCAGTACTTC,TRBV27,TRBJ2-7,TRBD1,-
CSVPEAFF,TGCAGCGTCCCAGAAGCTTTCTTT,TRBV29-1,TRBJ1-1,-,-
CASSPQGNEQFF,TGTGCCAGCAGTCCACAGGGCAATGAGCAGTTCTTC,TRBV27,TRBJ2-1,-,-
CASSPGGGAGSNQPQHF,TGTGCCAGTAGTCCGGGGGGGGGCGCTGGGAGCAATCAGCCCCAGCATTTT,TRBV19,TRBJ1-5,-,-
CASSPQTGGLYTEAFF,TGTGCCAGCAGCCCCCAGACGGGGGGGTTGTACACTGAAGCTTTCTTT,TRBV5-6,TRBJ1-1,-,-
CASSSLSSAPYF,TGTGCCAGCAGTTCCCTGTCATCGGCCCCGTACTTC,TRBV27,TRBJ2-7,-,once
CASSLAGLEETQYF,TGTGCCAGCAGCTTAGCCGGACTGGAAGAGACCCAGTACTTC,TRBV7-9,TRBJ2-5,-,-
CASSEGLRGTGELFF,TGTGCCAGCTCGGAAGGACTCCGGGGCACCGGGGAGCTGTTTTTT,TRBV18,TRBJ2-2,-,-
CASSLGLSGNTIYF,TGCGCCAGCAGCTTGGGACTCTCTGGAAACACCATATATTTT,TRBV5-1,TRBJ1-3,-,-
CASSLGAGNTGELFF,TGTGCCAGCTCACTAGGGGCAGGGAACACCGGGGAGCTGTTTTTT,TRBV2,TRBJ2-2,-,-
CASSLQTGANTDTQYF,TGTGCCAGCAGCTTACAAACAGGGGCGAACACAGATACGCAGTATTTT,TRBV7-9,TRBJ2-3,TRBD1,-
CASSSRDTLGNTIYF,TGTGCCAGCAGTTCCCGGGACACTTTAGGAAACACCATATATTTT,TRBV11-3,TRBJ1-3,-,-
CASSGGGSSYEQYF,TGTGCCAGTAGCGGGGGAGGAAGCTCCTACGAGCAGTACTTC,TRBV19,TRBJ2-7,-,-
CASSDPGQGVTRYF,TGTGCCAGCAGTGACCCGGGACAGGGGGTAACAAGGTACTTC,TRBV6-1,TRBJ2-7,TRBD1,-
CASSQGVSYNEQFF,TGTGCCAGCAGCCAAGGGGTTTCCTACAATGAGCAGTTCTTC,TRBV3-1/TRBV3-2,TRBJ2-1,-,-
CASTEPSGVNTGELFF,TGCGCCAGCACTGAACCCTCGGGGGTCAACACCGGGGAGCTGTTTTTT,TRBV10-2,TRBJ2-2,-,-
CASSVKRPDYSGNTIYF,TGTGCCAGCAGTGTGAAGAGGCCCGACTACTCTGGAAACACCATATATTTT,TRBV2,TRBJ1-3,-,-
CASSPPDRSNQPQHF,TGTGCCAGCAGTCCCCCGGACAGAAGCAATCAGCCCCAGCATTTT,TRBV6-6,TRBJ1-5,-,-